Included here is one TCR beta chain sequence, with context. Its specific antigen is unknown. At one end, the junction sequence differs from germline, possibly due to a read error. RNA from unsorted whole blood was extracted with TRIzol reagent, and germline DNA was obtained with the DNeasy Blood & Tissue kit. Patients had chronic HBV infection and were treatment-naive at sampling. Before surgery, approximately 3.7 milliliters of peripheral blood were drawn into K2EDTA tubes. The CDR3 has 14 amino acids, counting the end cysteine and phenylalanine. Only the CDR3 DNA stays, 42 bases, in frame from base 1. CDR1 and CDR2, looked up from the germline V gene (reference sequence), are WNHNN and SYGVQD. This sample was taken from a study of tumor-infiltrating lymphocytes in primary liver carcinoma (dated by TCRdb to between 2016 and 2019). Describing the broader study: Four or five patients with histopathologically diagnosed primary liver carcinoma underwent surgical resection in China between 2015 and March 2016. Of the five patients (three men and two women, aged 30 to 69 years), four had hepatocellular carcinoma and one had combined HCC and intrahepatic cholangiocarcinoma. The tumors of the five patients were staged as T1-T3 N0M0, with maximum diameters ranging from roughly 4 to 11 cm. Each sample produced about 3.65 to 7.13 million productive TCRbeta reads, and read depth showed no significant difference between tissue types. For each liver tumor, the study sampled five regions along with adjacent normal tissue and blood, and applied TCRbeta repertoire sequencing, expression microarrays and whole-exome sequencing. A total of approximately 35 specimens from 5 patients, comprising approximately 25 tumor regions, 5 adjacent noncancerous liver tissues and 5 peripheral blood samples, were covered by TCRbeta repertoire sequencing. Repertoires from technical replicates were highly reproducible, with mean shared-clone rates approximately 0.92 and correlation coefficients above 0.98.

TCRbeta-specific cDNA was reverse-transcribed from approximately 0.5 ug total RNA using a constant-region primer and ProtoScript II reverse transcriptase. The TCRbeta libraries were prepared through three rounds of nested multiplex PCR following a slightly modified ARM-PCR procedure. The first two PCR rounds used multiplex TRBV1-TRBV30 forward primers with a Cbeta reverse primer, each for about 10 cycles. Sample barcodes and Illumina adapters were added in a final 25-cycle PCR with Deep VentR polymerase. Before sequencing, amplicons of 200-500 bp were gel-purified using a QIAquick gel extraction kit. An Illumina HiSeq 2500 was used to sequence the TCRbeta amplicons with 250-bp paired-end reads. The authors' pipeline ran thus. Trimmomatic v0.33 was used to quality-trim the reads, and FLASH v1.2.11 was used to merge paired reads so that full CDR3 sequences could be recovered. V, D and J germline segments were assigned to the rearranged TCRbeta sequences using MiGEC v1.2.1b. Clonotype statistics, along with Shannon-Wiener diversity indices, were calculated using VDJtools v1.0.0. To cut down on sampling bias, every analysis after diversity analysis relied on just the 250 most abundant clonotypes from each sample. The public reads were reanalyzed by TCRdb: fastp trimming at Q25, MiXCR alignment, in-frame beta chains only. When rows share a CDR3 protein, they turn into one entry using the most common DNA and genes. TCRdb, not the original authors, processed these V and J calls. The sample has 300,000 to 400,000 distinct CDR3 sequences on record, 65% of them singletons. The biggest ten clones account for 5% to 6.5% of the sample.

What the authors observed across the whole study: With just five or six patients in the study, the authors point out that the findings should be validated in a larger study. Pairs of tumor regions showed greater repertoire overlap (mean about 35%) than tumor-adjacent pairs (roughly 17%) or tumor-blood pairs (about 14%), which is consistent with antigen-driven expansion. Only the TCR beta chain was sequenced, which likely underestimates true repertoire diversity because unpaired alpha chains were not captured. The top 250 clones accounted for a significantly greater share of the repertoire in tumors than in blood (p = 0.039). Comparison of CD4+ and CD8+ T cell repertoires was precluded by the use of bulk unsorted samples.

The chain couples TRBV10-1 to TRBJ2-7; there is no confident call for the D gene. The sequence came from a man in his forties with primary liver carcinoma and hepatitis B virus infection. The sequenced sample consisted of peripheral blood. The CDR3 protein is CASSEPARPYEHYF. The nucleotide sequence is given as TGCGCCAGCAGTGAACCGGCAAGACCATACGAGCATTATTTC.